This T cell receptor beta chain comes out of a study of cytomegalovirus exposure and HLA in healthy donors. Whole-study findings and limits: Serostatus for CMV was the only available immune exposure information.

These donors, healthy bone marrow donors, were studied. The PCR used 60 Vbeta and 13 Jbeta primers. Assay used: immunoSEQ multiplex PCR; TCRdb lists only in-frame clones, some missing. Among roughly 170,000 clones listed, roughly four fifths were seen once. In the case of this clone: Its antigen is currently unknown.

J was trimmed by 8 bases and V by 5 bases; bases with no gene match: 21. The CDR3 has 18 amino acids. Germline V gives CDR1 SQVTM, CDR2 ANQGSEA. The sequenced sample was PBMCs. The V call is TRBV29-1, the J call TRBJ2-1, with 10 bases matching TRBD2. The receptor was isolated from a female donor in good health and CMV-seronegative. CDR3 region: CSVSASGLARGSTDEQFF. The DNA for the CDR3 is TGCAGCGTTAGCGCATCGGGACTAGCGAGGGGGTCTACGGATGAGCAGTTCTTC.